The 18 T cell receptor beta chains below were found in one sample sequenced in a study of T cells after yellow fever vaccination. TCRdb re-called the 5' RACE reads with MiXCR, one entry per CDR3 protein. The sample comprises hundreds of thousands of distinct CDR3 sequences, 9% to 15% of which are singletons, and under 15% rests with the top ten. Sample: PBMCs, taken on the day of the yellow fever booster vaccination. These receptors originate from a young man who received the YFV17D yellow fever vaccine.

The chain has TRBV9 and TRBJ2-2; 7 bases map to TRBD1. The CDR3 extends over 15 amino acids. The V gene's germline CDR1 is SGDLS and CDR2 YYNGEE. V was pared by 1 base and J by 6 bases, with 6 bases of the junction left unmatched. Here the CDR3 reads CASSVTSTGAGELFF. The CDR3 DNA sequence: TGTGCCAGCAGCGTAACAAGCACAGGGGCCGGGGAGCTGTTTTTT.

This chain uses TRBV11-2 with TRBJ2-3; 8 nucleotides match TRBD1. This CDR3 has 18 residues. CDR1 is SGHAT and CDR2 is FQNNGV in the germline V gene. The V gene end was trimmed by 5 bases and the J gene end by 3 bases; junction bases not matched to a gene: 16. The CDR3 nucleotides are TGTGCCAGCAGCCCAGGGACAGGAGTGCGGGTATATACAGATACGCAGTATTTT. Translation: CASSPGTGVRVYTDTQYF.

The chain carries TRBV3-1 and TRBJ1-2; D remains ambiguous. The germline V gene has CDR1 LGHDT and CDR2 YNNKEL (reference sequence). The CDR3 contains 13 residues. Trimming pared 4 bases from V and 8 bases from J, leaving 14 bases between. CDR3: CASSLRASHGYTF. Here the CDR3 DNA reads TGTGCCAGCAGCCTACGGGCCAGCCACGGCTACACCTTC.

This clonotype was seen many times. CDR3 DNA: TGTGCCAGCAGCTTCAGCTCTACCGGGGAGCTGTTTTTT. Protein sequence: CASSFSSTGELFF. The chain is built from TRBV7-2 and TRBJ2-2; no firm D call. The CDR3 contains 13 residues. Trimming pared 3 bases from V and 5 bases from J, leaving 7 bases between. Germline CDR1 SGHTA, CDR2 FQGNSA.

This chain joins TRBV5-1 and TRBJ2-7; D perhaps matches TRBD1 (6 bases). This CDR3 contains 14 residues. Germline values: CDR1 SGHRS, CDR2 YFSETQ. Trimming cost V 6 bases and J 2 bases, with 15 bases left between them. The CDR3 DNA reads TGCGCCAGCATTCCCGATCAGGGGCCCTACGAGCAGTACTTC. Translated: CASIPDQGPYEQYF.

This chain uses TRBV6-5 with TRBJ2-3; TRBD1 agrees at 9 bases. The CDR3 is 16 residues long. J was trimmed by 1 base and V by 4 bases; bases with no gene match: 6. Germline loops: CDR1 MNHEY, CDR2 SVGAGI. CDR3 sequence reads: CASSSIGDRGTDTQYF. In DNA, the CDR3 is TGTGCCAGCAGTTCCATTGGGGACAGGGGCACAGATACGCAGTATTTT.

Of note for this clonotype: This may stem from a read error, because a much larger clone lies one nucleotide away. The conserved phenylalanine or tryptophan is not found at the CDR3 terminus, so this likely reflects a read error. The CDR3 loop is CASKDPQRASYEQYC. The CDR3 DNA is TGTGCCAGCAAAGACCCCCAGCGCGCGTCCTACGAGCAGTACTGC. This chain connects TRBV6-2 or TRBV6-3 to TRBJ2-7; D ambiguous. The germline V gene has CDR1 MNHEY and CDR2 SVGEGT. This CDR3 contains 15 residues. Trimming pared 7 bases from V and 1 base from J, leaving 17 bases between.

This clonotype was seen only a few times. V and J are TRBV3-1 and TRBJ2-1; 7 bases are shared with TRBD2. The CDR3 has 18 amino acids. Germline assignment: CDR1 LGHDT and CDR2 YNNKEL (reference sequence). V shed 3 bases, J shed 5 bases, and the junction held 16 bases outside the gene matches. CDR3 in amino acids: CASSQPSGSLFIHNEQFF. The CDR3 DNA follows: TGTGCCAGCAGCCAGCCTAGCGGTTCTCTGTTTATCCACAATGAGCAGTTCTTC.

This clonotype was counted only a few times. The chain uses TRBV20-1 and TRBJ2-7, with D hard to call. This CDR3 region has 12 residues. Trimming stripped 3 bases from V and 2 bases from J, with 8 bases between. The V gene's germline CDR1 is DFQATT and CDR2 SNEGSKA (reference sequence). Written as DNA, the CDR3 is TGCAGTGCTAGCAGTGATACCTACGAGCAGTACTTC. It is translated as CSASSDTYEQYF.

This clonotype was picked up a small number of times. The J gene is TRBJ2-7, the V gene TRBV7-2, with D hard to call. V was clipped by 2 bases and J by 0 bases, with 14 bases between them. Germline V gene lookup returns CDR1 SGHTA and CDR2 FQGNSA. This CDR3 spans 16 amino acids. Written as DNA, the CDR3 is TGTGCCAGCAGCTTATCGAGTCGGCCTCCCTCCTACGAGCAGTACTTC. It translates to CASSLSSRPPSYEQYF.

This clonotype was observed a few times. The genes are TRBV4-1 and TRBJ2-7; 9 nucleotides align to TRBD1. This CDR3 comprises 16 residues. In germline, CDR1 is MGHRA, CDR2 YSYEKL. V gave up 4 bases and J gave up 5 bases; unmatched junction bases: 12. The CDR3 protein is CASSLPRDRVSHEQYF. CDR3 nucleotide sequence: TGCGCCAGCAGCCTCCCCCGGGACAGGGTCTCTCACGAGCAGTACTTC.

This clonotype was detected a few times. The chain uses TRBV12-3 or TRBV12-4 and TRBJ2-5; 8 bases are shared with TRBD2. The CDR3 covers 15 residues. The ends lost 5 bases at V and 3 bases at J; junction bases unmatched: 8. CDR3 amino acids: CASSPPTAGEETQYF. CDR3 nucleotide sequence: TGTGCCAGCAGTCCCCCGACAGCGGGAGAAGAGACCCAGTACTTC.

The chain recombines TRBV6-1 with TRBJ1-2; D uncertain. Germline V gives CDR1 MNHNS, CDR2 SASEGT. The CDR3 loop spans 17 amino acids. V shed 6 bases and J shed 3 bases, with 23 bases lying between them. CDR3 coding DNA: TGTGCCAGCAGGATGACCGGGCCAGCAAGCGAGCACTATGGCTACACCTTC. Its protein is CASRMTGPASEHYGYTF.

This clonotype has more than one count but fewer than ten. The J gene is TRBJ2-1, the V gene TRBV3-1; 7 bases are a match to TRBD1. V was clipped by 4 bases and J by 5 bases; unmatched bases: 8. The germline gives CDR1 LGHDT, CDR2 YNNKEL (reference sequence). The CDR3 consists of 15 residues. CDR3 sequence: CASSRGQDVNNEQFF. The CDR3, as DNA: TGTGCCAGCAGCCGCGGACAGGACGTAAACAATGAGCAGTTCTTC.

The table lists this clonotype with a few counts. The gene calls are TRBV12-3 or TRBV12-4 and TRBJ2-3; 9 nucleotides match TRBD1. V lost 6 bases, J lost 4 bases, and 2 bases stayed unmatched. The CDR3 length is 13 residues. The CDR3, as DNA: TGTGCCAGCAGCAGGACAGGGGCAGATACGCAGTATTTT. Translated, it gives CASSRTGADTQYF.

In its sample, this clonotype was seen a few times. V and J are TRBV28 and TRBJ2-7; 11 nucleotides match TRBD1. Per the germline V gene, CDR1 is MDHEN and CDR2 is SYDVKM. V lost 10 bases to trimming and J lost 6 bases; unmatched junction nucleotides: 5. CDR3 length: 12 residues. CDR3 sequence reads: CATGQGDLEQYF. CDR3 nucleotide sequence: TGTGCCACGGGACAGGGGGACCTCGAGCAGTACTTC.

CDR3 sequence: CASSELTGETQYF. CDR3 DNA: TGTGCCAGCAGTGAACTAACGGGAGAGACCCAGTACTTC. The chain links TRBV2 to TRBJ2-5; D not resolved. The V end lost 2 bases, the J end lost 4 bases, and 8 bases lay between the germline ends. Germline CDR1 reads SNHLY; CDR2 reads FYNNEI. The CDR3 is made up of 13 amino acids.

This clonotype occurred a few times. The rearrangement links TRBV5-1 to TRBJ2-1, with 13 bases aligning to TRBD2. Germline V gene sequence: CDR1 SGHRS, CDR2 YFSETQ. J lost 1 base, V lost 4 bases, and 2 bases had no gene match. CDR3 length: 16 residues. The CDR3 DNA sequence: TGCGCCAGCAGCCAGGGACTAGCGGGATCCTACAATGAGCAGTTCTTC. Translation: CASSQGLAGSYNEQFF.